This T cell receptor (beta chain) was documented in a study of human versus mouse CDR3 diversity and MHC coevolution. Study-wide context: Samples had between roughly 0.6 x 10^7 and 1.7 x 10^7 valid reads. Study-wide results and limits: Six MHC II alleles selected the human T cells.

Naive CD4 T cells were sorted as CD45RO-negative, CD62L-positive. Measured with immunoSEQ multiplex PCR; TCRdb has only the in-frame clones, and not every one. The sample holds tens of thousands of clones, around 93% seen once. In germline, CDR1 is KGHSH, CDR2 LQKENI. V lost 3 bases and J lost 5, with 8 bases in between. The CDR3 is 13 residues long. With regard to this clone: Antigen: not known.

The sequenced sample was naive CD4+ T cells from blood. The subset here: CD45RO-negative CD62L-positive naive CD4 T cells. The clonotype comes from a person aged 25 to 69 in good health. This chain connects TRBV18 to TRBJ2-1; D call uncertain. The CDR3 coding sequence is TGTGCCAGCTCACCTTCACGAGACAATGAGCAGTTCTTC. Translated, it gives CASSPSRDNEQFF.